This TCR beta chain was obtained from a study of T cells in Graves' hyperthyroidism and ophthalmopathy. General observations from the study: Through a model of 13 V-J features, ophthalmopathy was separated from stable hyperthyroidism. Before onset, by a median of around six months, the model predicted ophthalmopathy. Blood also contained most expanded thyroid clonotypes above 0.001.

With V trimmed by 5 bases and J by 3 bases, 12 bases remained unmatched. Germline values: CDR1 MNHEY, CDR2 SMNVEV (reference sequence). The CDR3 is made up of 16 amino acids. The source material, RNA transcripts, was used to amplify TCR beta CDR3 regions. Initially, a first-round RT-PCR of the TCR CDR3 employed the HTBI primer set. TCRdb reprocessed the multiplex PCR reads with MiXCR, giving one entry per CDR3 protein. In the table there are about 570,000 distinct CDR3 sequences, 40% to 55% of which are singletons. Lactation, pregnancy, other autoimmune disease or uncontrolled infection led to exclusion of patients. To note about this clonotype: The antigen is undetermined.

This clonotype originated in an adult woman with Graves' disease, either hyperthyroidism or ophthalmopathy (not recorded which). The chain has TRBV27 and TRBJ2-7; TRBD2 aligns across 8 bases. The sample consisted of peripheral blood or thyroid tissue (not recorded which). Written as DNA, the CDR3 is TGTGCCAGCAGTCCCGGGACTAGGACTAGGCTCTACGAGCAGTACTTC. Translated, it gives CASSPGTRTRLYEQYF.